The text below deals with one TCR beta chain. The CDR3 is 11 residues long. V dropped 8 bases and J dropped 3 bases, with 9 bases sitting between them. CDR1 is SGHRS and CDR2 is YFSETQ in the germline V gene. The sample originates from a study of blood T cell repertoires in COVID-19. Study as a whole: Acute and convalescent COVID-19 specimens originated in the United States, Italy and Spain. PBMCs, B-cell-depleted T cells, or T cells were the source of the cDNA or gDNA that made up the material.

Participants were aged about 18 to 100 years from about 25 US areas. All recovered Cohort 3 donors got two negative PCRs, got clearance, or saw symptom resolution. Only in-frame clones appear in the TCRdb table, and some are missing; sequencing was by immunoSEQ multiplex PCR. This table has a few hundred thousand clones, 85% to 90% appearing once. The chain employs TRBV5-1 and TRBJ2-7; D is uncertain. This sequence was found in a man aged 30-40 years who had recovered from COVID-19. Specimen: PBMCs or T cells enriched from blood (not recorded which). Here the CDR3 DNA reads TGCGCCAGTCAAAACAGCTACGAGCAGTACTTC. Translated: CASQNSYEQYF.